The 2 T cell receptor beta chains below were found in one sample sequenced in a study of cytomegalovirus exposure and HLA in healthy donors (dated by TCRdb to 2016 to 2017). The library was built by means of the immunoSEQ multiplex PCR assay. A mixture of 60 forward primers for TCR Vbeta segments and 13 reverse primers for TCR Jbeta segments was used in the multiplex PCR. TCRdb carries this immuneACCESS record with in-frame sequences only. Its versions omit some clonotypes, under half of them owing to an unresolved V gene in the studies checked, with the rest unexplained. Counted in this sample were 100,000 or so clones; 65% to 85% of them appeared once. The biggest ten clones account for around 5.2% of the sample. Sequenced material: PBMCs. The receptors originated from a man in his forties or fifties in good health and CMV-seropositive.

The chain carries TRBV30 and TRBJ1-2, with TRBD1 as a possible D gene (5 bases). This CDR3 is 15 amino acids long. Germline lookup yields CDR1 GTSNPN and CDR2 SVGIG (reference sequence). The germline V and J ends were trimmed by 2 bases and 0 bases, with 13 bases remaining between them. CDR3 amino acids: CAWSSPHRSNYGYTF. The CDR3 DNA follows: TGTGCCTGGAGTTCGCCGCACAGGTCTAACTATGGCTACACCTTC. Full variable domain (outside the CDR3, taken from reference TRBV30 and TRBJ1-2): SQTIHQWPATLVQPVGSPLSLECTVEGTSNPNLYWYRQAAGRGLQLLFYSVGIGQISSEVPQNLSASRPQDRQFILSSKKLLLSDSGFYLCAWSSPHRSNYGYTFGSGTRLTVV.

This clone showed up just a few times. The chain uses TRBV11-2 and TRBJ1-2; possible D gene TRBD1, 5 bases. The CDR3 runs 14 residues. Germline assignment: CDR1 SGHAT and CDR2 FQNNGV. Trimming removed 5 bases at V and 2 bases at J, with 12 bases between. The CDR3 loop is CASSPTTGNYGYTF. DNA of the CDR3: TGTGCCAGCAGCCCAACTACAGGAAACTATGGCTACACCTTC. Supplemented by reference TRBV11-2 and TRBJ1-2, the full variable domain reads EAGVAQSPRYKIIEKRQSVAFWCNPISGHATLYWYQQILGQGPKLLIQFQNNGVVDDSQLPKDRFSAERLKGVDSTLKIQPAKLEDSAVYLCASSPTTGNYGYTFGSGTRLTVV.